This T cell receptor beta chain is drawn from a study of T-cell memory formation after mild COVID-19. Study results and limitations: Later expanders leaned toward CD4+, whereas clones contracting from day 15 to 85 were balanced CD4/CD8.

This clonotype was counted only a few times. The antigen remains unidentified. TCRdb re-called the 5' RACE reads through MiXCR, storing one row per CDR3 protein. Here the sample spans about 360,000 distinct CDR3 sequences, over 13% being singletons. The CDR3 totals 14 residues. V gave up 4 bases and J gave up 3 bases; unmatched junction bases: 3. Germline CDR1 reads LGHNA; CDR2 reads YSLEER. The material sequenced was PBMCs or a T cell subset sorted from them (not recorded which). The V call is TRBV4-3, the J call TRBJ2-1; 7 bases map to TRBD1. The sequence came from a man between 18 and 35 years old who had mild COVID-19 (a few samples of this study predate the infection). Cell type and time point are not known. CDR3 region: CASSRGQDYNEQFF. DNA for the CDR3: TGCGCCAGCAGCCGCGGACAGGACTACAATGAGCAGTTCTTC.